The rows below give T cell receptor beta chains drawn from one sample of a study of lymphopenia after photon versus proton radiotherapy. The data were produced by immunoSEQ multiplex PCR, yet TCRdb's version contains in-frame clones alone and is incomplete. The data contain about 83,000 clones, more than 70% of them seen just once; the ten biggest clones take up over 1.1%. The input for sequencing was peripheral blood, taken from a patient treated with proton-based radiotherapy. These receptors originate from a man in his 60s with pancreatic cancer. Each CDR3 is given with its conserved first and last residue. A D gene is named only where the DNA matches it firmly. The size of a clone is reported for some rows only, either as once, few or many, or as a class for expanded clones.

>17|TRBD1|TRBV27|TRBJ1-2|NA
TGTGCCAGCAGTTTATCGGACAGGGGGCGCGGGATCTATGGCTACACCTTC
CASSLSDRGRGIYGYTF
>18|NA|TRBV28|TRBJ2-7|NA
TGTGCCAGCAGTTATGCCGCCGGGTCGAGGGGCTTCTCCTACGAGCAGTACTTC
CASSYAAGSRGFSYEQYF
>13|NA|TRBV7-9|TRBJ2-5|few
TGTGCCAGCAGTGGCCGAGTCCAAGAGACCCAGTACTTC
CASSGRVQETQYF
>12|NA|TRBV5-1|TRBJ2-5|NA
TGCGCCAGCCTGGGACGACAAGAGACCCAGTACTTC
CASLGRQETQYF
>15|NA|TRBV11-2|TRBJ1-1|NA
TGTGCCAGCAGCTCCGGCGGGGTGATGAGAACTGAAGCTTTCTTT
CASSSGGVMRTEAFF
>16|TRBD2|TRBV5-6|TRBJ2-7|NA
TGTGCCAGCAGCTTGGTCGGGACTAGCGGTACCTACGAGCAGTACTTC
CASSLVGTSGTYEQYF
>15|NA|TRBV15|TRBJ1-1|NA
TGTGCCACCAGCGCTAGGAGGGGTAGCGCGTCTGAAGCTTTCTTT
CATSARRGSASEAFF
>16|TRBD1|TRBV14|TRBJ2-3|once
TGTGCCAGCAGCCATGTGGGACAGGGGCGAGGAGATACGCAGTATTTT
CASSHVGQGRGDTQYF
>16|TRBD1|TRBV10-3|TRBJ2-1|NA
TGTGCCATCAGTGGCGCCGGGACAGGGCTCTACAATGAGCAGTTCTTC
CAISGAGTGLYNEQFF
>16|NA|TRBV19|TRBJ1-5|NA
TGTGCCAGTAGTATCCGGCCCAACCATAGCAATCAGCCCCAGCATTTT
CASSIRPNHSNQPQHF
>11|NA|TRBV27|TRBJ2-1|NA
TGTGCCAGTGGAGGTGTCAATGAGCAGTTCTTC
CASGGVNEQFF
>16|TRBD2|TRBV27|TRBJ2-5|NA
TGTGCCAGCAGTCTCCTTGGGGCGGGAGGGCCGGAGACCCAGTACTTC
CASSLLGAGGPETQYF
>14|NA|TRBV2|TRBJ1-5|few
TGTGCCAGCAGTGAAGCGATTGCGAATCAGCCCCAGCATTTT
CASSEAIANQPQHF
>13|NA|TRBV9|TRBJ2-7|NA
TGTGCCAGCAGCCCCCGTTACTCCTACGAGCAGTACTTC
CASSPRYSYEQYF
>14|NA|TRBV2|TRBJ1-4|NA
TGTGCCAGCAAGATCCGGGACACTAATGAAAAACTGTTTTTT
CASKIRDTNEKLFF
>17|NA|TRBV12-5|TRBJ2-2|NA
TGTGCTAGTGGTTTGGTACGGCCGACAGGTCAAACCGGGGAGCTGTTTTTT
CASGLVRPTGQTGELFF
>15|TRBD1|TRBV5-1|TRBJ1-5|NA
TGCGCCAGCAGCCCCGGGACAGTCCTCAATCAGCCCCAGCATTTT
CASSPGTVLNQPQHF
>14|NA|TRBV10-1|TRBJ2-3|NA
TGCGCCAGCAGTGATCCGGGCCGCACAGATACGCAGTATTTT
CASSDPGRTDTQYF
>15|TRBD2|TRBV9|TRBJ2-7|NA
TGTGCCAGCAGCGTAGACGCGGGAGGGACCTACGAGCAGTACTTC
CASSVDAGGTYEQYF
>11|NA|TRBV30|TRBJ2-3|NA
TGTGCCTCAATAACAGGGTATACGCAGTATTTT
CASITGYTQYF
>15|NA|TRBV7-6|TRBJ2-5|NA
TGTGCCAGCAGCCTGGGGGTAACAAACCAAGAGACCCAGTACTTC
CASSLGVTNQETQYF
>15|NA|TRBV5-1|TRBJ2-1|NA
TGCGCCAGCAGCCCGGGCCAGGCGATAAGGAATGAGCAGTTCTTC
CASSPGQAIRNEQFF
>13|NA|TRBV7-7|TRBJ2-1|NA
TGTGCTAGCAGCTTAGACAGATACAATGAGCAGTTCTTC
CASSLDRYNEQFF
>15|NA|TRBV27|TRBJ1-4|NA
TGTGCCAGCAGTCCGGGACCGGCAAACAGAGAAAAACTGTTTTTT
CASSPGPANREKLFF
>14|NA|TRBV27|TRBJ2-4|NA
TGTGCCAGCAGTCTGGGGACCGCTTTCAACATTCAGTACTTC
CASSLGTAFNIQYF
>14|NA|TRBV19|TRBJ1-5|NA
TGTGCCAGTAGGGGTAGGGGGGGGTTTCAGCCCCAGCATTTT
CASRGRGGFQPQHF
>19|TRBD2|TRBV5-1|TRBJ2-3|NA
TGCGCCAGCAGCTCTAGACGCGAAGGACTAGCGGGAGGCTCAGATACGCAGTATTTT
CASSSRREGLAGGSDTQYF
>14|NA|TRBV7-8|TRBJ2-2|NA
TGTGCCAGCAGCTTCCTGAGGAACACCGGGGAGCTGTTTTTT
CASSFLRNTGELFF
>13|NA|TRBV27|TRBJ1-2|NA
TGTGCCAGCAGCCCCGGCAGCAACTATGGCTACACCTTC
CASSPGSNYGYTF
>17|TRBD2|TRBV5-4|TRBJ2-3|NA
TGTGCCAGCAGCCTCAGCGGGAGGATGAGGGCCACAGATACGCAGTATTTT
CASSLSGRMRATDTQYF
>12|TRBD1|TRBV29-1|TRBJ2-2|NA
TGCAGCGCTCGGGACAGCACCGGGGAGCTGTTTTTT
CSARDSTGELFF
>14|TRBD1|TRBV7-9|TRBJ2-7|NA
TGTGCCAGCAGCCCCGGGACAGATACCTACGAGCAGTACTTC
CASSPGTDTYEQYF
>15|NA|TRBV11-2|TRBJ2-7|NA
TGTGCCAGCAGCTTATCCAGCGTTAACTCCTACGAGCAGTACTTC
CASSLSSVNSYEQYF
>15|NA|TRBV28|TRBJ1-1|NA
TGTGCCAGCAGTTTACGGTTAGTGGGGAACACTGAAGCTTTCTTT
CASSLRLVGNTEAFF
>16|TRBD2|TRBV19|TRBJ2-1|NA
TGTGCCAGTAGTCCCCGGACTAGCGACTACTACAATGAGCAGTTCTTC
CASSPRTSDYYNEQFF
>12|TRBD1|TRBV29-1|TRBJ1-1|few
TGCAGCGTTGGCCCGGGACAGGGGGGTGCTTTCTTT
CSVGPGQGGAFF
>16|TRBD2|TRBV4-1|TRBJ2-5|NA
TGCGCCAGCAGCCAAGGTGGGGCGGGAGGACAAGAGACCCAGTACTTC
CASSQGGAGGQETQYF
>14|NA|TRBV15|TRBJ1-1|NA
TGTGCCACCAGCAGAGATCAGGGTGGAACTGAAGCTTTCTTT
CATSRDQGGTEAFF
>14|NA|TRBV7-8|TRBJ2-5|NA
TGTGCCAGCAGCTTAGGACTCCGGGACCCCAGGCAGTACTTC
CASSLGLRDPRQYF
>15|TRBD2|TRBV6-1|TRBJ2-7|NA
TGTGCCACCTCCGGGACTAGCGGGAGGGCCGGAGAGCAGTACTTC
CATSGTSGRAGEQYF
>13|NA|TRBV7-2|TRBJ1-2|few
TGTGCCAGCAGCTTAGGTCAGGTCTATGGCTACACCTTC
CASSLGQVYGYTF
>15|NA|TRBV7-2|TRBJ2-6|NA
TGTGCCAGCAGCTACAGAGGGTCTGGGGCCAACGTCCTGACTTTC
CASSYRGSGANVLTF
>17|NA|TRBV7-8|TRBJ1-6|NA
TGTGCCAGCAGCCTCGCAAATTCTCAGGGGTTCAATTCACCCCTCCACTTT
CASSLANSQGFNSPLHF
>14|NA|TRBV9|TRBJ1-1|NA
TGTGCCAGCAGCGTAGCAGGAGGGTGGACTGAAGCTTTCTTT
CASSVAGGWTEAFF
>15|NA|TRBV28|TRBJ2-7|NA
TGTGCCAGCAGTTTAGACAGCCGGGGGAGAGGGGAGCAGTACTTC
CASSLDSRGRGEQYF
>16|TRBD1|TRBV5-4|TRBJ2-1|NA
TGTGCCAGCAGCCACCCACCGGGACAGGGGTACAATGAGCAGTTCTTC
CASSHPPGQGYNEQFF
>12|TRBD1|TRBV9|TRBJ2-3|NA
TGTGCCAGCAGCGTAGGGGACAGGGAGCAGTATTTT
CASSVGDREQYF
>19|TRBD1|TRBV11-3|TRBJ2-2|NA
TGTGCCAGCAGCTTAGGACAGGGGATAGCCAGCTCGGACACCGGGGAGCTGTTTTTT
CASSLGQGIASSDTGELFF
>18|TRBD2|TRBV5-1|TRBJ2-1|NA
TGCGCCAGCAGCTTGGCCAGACTAGCGGGAGGGTCCTACAATGAGCAGTTCTTC
CASSLARLAGGSYNEQFF
>17|TRBD1|TRBV5-4|TRBJ1-6|NA
TGTGCCAGCAGCTTGTTGGTTGGGACAGGGGAGAATTCACCCCTCCACTTT
CASSLLVGTGENSPLHF
>17|TRBD2|TRBV7-2|TRBJ2-3|NA
TGTGCCAGCAGCTCCACCGGGACTAGCGTAAGCACAGATACGCAGTATTTT
CASSSTGTSVSTDTQYF
>14|NA|TRBV28|TRBJ2-7|NA
TGTGCCAGCGGCGGGGCAGGGAGCTCCTACGAGCAGTACTTC
CASGGAGSSYEQYF
>14|NA|TRBV4-3|TRBJ1-2|NA
TGCGCCAGCAGCCAAGTACCGGGGCAATATGGCTACACCTTC
CASSQVPGQYGYTF